These 27 T cell receptor beta chains share one sample of origin, sequenced in a study of cytomegalovirus exposure and HLA in healthy donors (dated by TCRdb to about 2017). Library preparation employed the immunoSEQ multiplex PCR assay. This is the immuneACCESS table as TCRdb keeps it, with only in-frame sequences that have V and J called. A part of the clones is gone; compared with another copy, unresolved V genes explain less than half, and the rest is unexplained. Across this sample there are approximately 200,000 clones, with approximately 78% seen only once. About 1.2% of the sample goes to the ten largest clones. Sequencing was carried out using PBMCs. The receptors were gathered from a woman aged 25 to 45 in good health and CMV-seronegative.

The chain couples TRBV13 to TRBJ2-1, with D maybe TRBD1 (5 bases). The CDR3 covers 11 residues. The germline CDR1 and CDR2 sequences are PRHDT and FYEKMQ (reference sequence). The germline V and J ends were trimmed by 7 bases and 4 bases, with 5 bases remaining between them. CDR3 protein: CASKGYNEQFF. DNA for the CDR3: TGTGCCAGCAAGGGGTACAATGAGCAGTTCTTC.

There are a few counts of this clone. The V and J genes are TRBV5-1 and TRBJ2-5; 9 nucleotides line up with TRBD2. Germline-derived CDR1 and CDR2 are SGHRS and YFSETQ. CDR3 length: 15 amino acids. V lost 5 bases and J lost 4; bases outside the gene matches: 9. For the CDR3, the DNA is TGCGCCAGCAGAATGAGTAGCGGGAGTTCAGAGACCCAGTACTTC. Its protein product is CASRMSSGSSETQYF.

V usage is TRBV10-3 and J usage is TRBJ2-7, with D tentatively TRBD2 (5 bases). The CDR3 is 15 amino acids. V was clipped by 7 bases and J by 2 bases, with 18 bases between them. Germline lookup yields CDR1 ENHRY and CDR2 SYGVKD. CDR3 sequence reads: CAIKIDLGDTYEQYF. In DNA, the CDR3 is TGTGCCATCAAAATAGACCTCGGGGATACCTACGAGCAGTACTTC.

The V and J genes are TRBV6-1 and TRBJ2-7, with TRBD1 matching over 9 bases. The length of the CDR3 is 15 residues. Trimming cost V 8 bases and J 4 bases; bases outside gene matches: 12. CDR1 is MNHNS, CDR2 SASEGT, per germline. The CDR3 here is CASLLAGTGRYEQYF. CDR3 nucleotide sequence: TGTGCCAGCCTCTTAGCCGGGACAGGGAGATACGAGCAGTACTTC.

The chain carries TRBV7-2 and TRBJ1-5, with 7 bases matching TRBD1. The trim removed 4 bases at V and 7 bases at J, leaving 13 bases unmatched. Germline V lookup: CDR1 SGHTA, CDR2 FQGNSA. This CDR3 is built from 16 residues. CDR3: CASSSRGTGAGQPQHF. The CDR3, as DNA: TGTGCCAGCAGCTCCAGGGGCACAGGGGCGGGGCAGCCCCAGCATTTT.

The CDR3 here is CASSYRGQSTDTQYF. CDR3 DNA: TGTGCCAGCAGTTACAGGGGACAGAGCACAGATACGCAGTATTTT. The chain carries TRBV6-5 and TRBJ2-3; 7 positions match TRBD1. The V segment lost 2 bases and the J segment 0 bases; nucleotides outside the gene matches: 2. The germline V gene encodes CDR1 MNHEY and CDR2 SVGAGI. The CDR3 covers 15 residues.

This chain joins TRBV30 and TRBJ2-1; 8 nucleotides match TRBD2. The V segment lost 4 bases and the J segment 3 bases; nucleotides outside the gene matches: 5. Germline CDR1 reads GTSNPN; CDR2 reads SVGIG (reference sequence). CDR3 length equals 14 residues. CDR3 coding DNA: TGTGCCTGGAAGGTAGCGGGGAACTACAATGAGCAGTTCTTC. It encodes CAWKVAGNYNEQFF. Drawing the rest from reference TRBV30 and TRBJ2-1, the complete variable domain is SQTIHQWPATLVQPVGSPLSLECTVEGTSNPNLYWYRQAAGRGLQLLFYSVGIGQISSEVPQNLSASRPQDRQFILSSKKLLLSDSGFYLCAWKVAGNYNEQFFGPGTRLTVL.

This chain uses TRBV18 with TRBJ1-2; D gene uncertain. The V gene lost 2 bases and the J gene lost 4 bases, with 11 bases spanning the gap. Germline CDR1 is KGHSH and CDR2 is LQKENI. The CDR3 runs 14 residues. For the CDR3, the DNA is TGTGCCAGCTCACCAGAGGGATCGGGCTATGGCTACACCTTC. Its protein product is CASSPEGSGYGYTF.

This clone appeared once. The chain links TRBV27 to TRBJ1-5; D may be TRBD1 (6 bases). Trimming cost V 3 bases and J 4 bases, with 13 bases left between them. This CDR3 has 15 residues. CDR1 and CDR2 from the germline V gene are MNHEY and SMNVEV (reference sequence). The CDR3 bases are TGTGCCAGCAGTTTGGGGCAGGGGTTGAATCAGCCCCAGCATTTT. Residues: CASSLGQGLNQPQHF.

The V call is TRBV6-1, the J call TRBJ2-7; 8 positions agree with TRBD1. There are 15 residues in the CDR3. Germline V gene data show CDR1 as MNHNS and CDR2 as SASEGT. J gave up 2 bases and V 7 bases, and 10 bases lay outside the gene matches. CDR3 in amino acids: CASNLGQGIAYEQYF. The CDR3 bases are TGTGCCAGCAACCTTGGACAGGGAATCGCCTACGAGCAGTACTTC.

The V and J genes are TRBV5-1 and TRBJ2-3; perhaps TRBD1 as D (6 bases). Looked up from germline, CDR1 is SGHRS and CDR2 is YFSETQ. Trimming stripped 1 base from V and 0 bases from J, with 15 bases between. CDR3 length equals 17 residues. CDR3: CASSLQLSGDSTDTQYF. DNA of the CDR3: TGCGCCAGCAGCTTGCAGTTGTCAGGGGATAGCACAGATACGCAGTATTTT.

The chain has TRBV11-3 and TRBJ2-5, with D possibly matching TRBD2 (6 bases). V lost 5 bases to trimming and J lost 7 bases, with 17 bases between them. CDR3 length: 14 residues. Per germline, CDR1 SGHNT and CDR2 YENEEA. CDR3 nucleotide sequence: TGTGCCAGCAGCCCGACTAGGGACGGGGGGACCCAGTACTTC. It codes for CASSPTRDGGTQYF. Looking up the rest from reference TRBV11-3 and TRBJ2-5 gives the full variable domain: EAGVVQSPRYKIIEKKQPVAFWCNPISGHNTLYWYLQNLGQGPELLIRYENEEAVDDSQLPKDRFSAERLKGVDSTLKIQPAELGDSAVYLCASSPTRDGGTQYFGPGTRLLVL.

The chain combines TRBV7-2 with TRBJ2-7, with 7 bases identical to TRBD1. The CDR3 is 15 amino acids. J lost 4 bases, V lost 1 base, and 7 bases had no gene match. Germline V gene data show CDR1 as SGHTA and CDR2 as FQGNSA. This chain's CDR3 is CASSLDAARGYEQYF. The DNA of the CDR3 is TGTGCCAGCAGCTTAGACGCGGCCAGGGGGTACGAGCAGTACTTC.

The chain employs TRBV6-5 and TRBJ2-7, with 8 bases identical to TRBD2. From germline, CDR1 is MNHEY and CDR2 SVGAGI. V gave up 2 bases and J gave up 1 base; unmatched junction bases: 4. CDR3 size: 15 residues. This chain's CDR3 is CASSYLGTRSYEQYF. CDR3 coding DNA: TGTGCCAGCAGTTACCTCGGGACTAGATCCTACGAGCAGTACTTC.

This clone was observed a few times. This chain joins TRBV6-1 and TRBJ2-7, with 15 bases matching TRBD2. The germline V gene has CDR1 MNHNS and CDR2 SASEGT. This CDR3 is 18 amino acids long. V shed 2 bases, J shed 0 bases, and the junction held 5 bases outside the gene matches. The CDR3 reads CASSEQGTSGRHSYEQYF. In DNA form, the CDR3 reads TGTGCCAGCAGTGAACAAGGGACTAGCGGGAGGCACTCCTACGAGCAGTACTTC.

CDR3 nucleotides: TGCGCCAGCACTCAGGGGATGAACACTGAAGCTTTCTTT. It yields the protein CASTQGMNTEAFF. This chain connects TRBV10-2 to TRBJ1-1; D perhaps matches TRBD1 (6 bases). V shed 7 bases and J shed 0 bases, with 9 bases lying between them. The V gene's germline CDR1 is WSHSY and CDR2 SAAADI. This CDR3 is built from 13 residues.

This clone has only a few counts. At the DNA level, this CDR3 is encoded by other sequences in the same sample as well. The DNA of the CDR3 is TGCGCCAGCAGCTTAGGGACTAGCACAGATACGCAGTATTTT. It specifies CASSLGTSTDTQYF. The chain uses TRBV5-1 and TRBJ2-3, with TRBD2 as a possible D gene (6 bases). The CDR3 length is 14 residues. Germline loops: CDR1 SGHRS, CDR2 YFSETQ. The germline V and J ends were trimmed by 2 bases and 0 bases, with 7 bases remaining between them. Combining the CDR3 with reference TRBV5-1 and TRBJ2-3 gives the whole variable domain KAGVTQTPRYLIKTRGQQVTLSCSPISGHRSVSWYQQTPGQGLQFLFEYFSETQRNKGNFPGRFSGRQFSNSRSEMNVSTLELGDSALYLCASSLGTSTDTQYFGPGTRLTVL.

The J gene is TRBJ1-1, the V gene TRBV6-5, with D possibly being TRBD1 (5 bases). CDR1 is MNHEY, CDR2 SVGAGI, per germline. The V end lost 6 bases, the J end lost 7 bases, and 15 bases lay between the germline ends. This CDR3 is built from 13 residues. CDR3 DNA: TGTGCCAGCAGCCCGGACACAGCCTATGAAGCTTTCTTT. Translation: CASSPDTAYEAFF.

CDR3 bases: TGTGCCAGCTCACCGGGACAGGGGGCAACTTCACCCCTCCACTTT. This translates into CASSPGQGATSPLHF. This chain connects TRBV18 to TRBJ1-6; 12 bases match TRBD1. There are 15 residues in the CDR3. V dropped 3 bases and J dropped 9; count of bases not matched to a gene: 3. Germline V gene data show CDR1 as KGHSH and CDR2 as LQKENI.

This clone was observed a handful of times. This sequence joins TRBV5-5 and TRBJ2-5; D perhaps matches TRBD1 (5 bases). V was cut by 3 bases and J by 3 bases, with 9 bases left in between. The CDR3 loop spans 13 amino acids. Germline lookup yields CDR1 SGHKS and CDR2 YYEKEE (reference sequence). The CDR3 is CASSSQGEETQYF. CDR3 coding DNA: TGTGCCAGCAGCTCCCAAGGGGAAGAGACCCAGTACTTC.

This chain uses TRBV7-9 with TRBJ1-2; D perhaps matches TRBD1 (5 bases). The CDR3 has 15 residues. CDR1 is SEHNR, CDR2 FQNEAQ, per germline (reference sequence). The V end was cut by 2 bases, the J end by 5 bases, with 15 bases between. CDR3 residues: CASSLSARGGYGYTF. CDR3 in DNA: TGTGCCAGCAGCTTATCCGCCCGGGGGGGTTATGGCTACACCTTC.

As DNA, the CDR3 is TGTGCCAGCAGCTACCAGCGGGGGGCCACCGGGGAGCTGTTTTTT. Amino acid sequence: CASSYQRGATGELFF. This chain joins TRBV5-4 and TRBJ2-2; TRBD2 agrees at 9 bases. V lost 3 bases, J lost 4 bases, and 4 bases stayed unmatched. The germline CDR1 and CDR2 sequences are SGHNT and YYREEE (reference sequence). The CDR3 loop spans 15 amino acids. Variable domain in full (rest from reference TRBV5-4 and TRBJ2-2): ETGVTQSPTHLIKTRGQQVTLRCSSQSGHNTVSWYQQALGQGPQFIFQYYREEENGRGNFPPRFSGLQFPNYSSELNVNALELDDSALYLCASSYQRGATGELFFGEGSRLTVL.

This clone was counted between two and nine times. V gene TRBV5-1 combines with J gene TRBJ2-7; D may be TRBD2 (5 bases). Germline CDR1 is SGHRS and CDR2 is YFSETQ. This CDR3 region has 13 residues. Trimming stripped 4 bases from V and 6 bases from J, with 14 bases between. The CDR3 DNA reads TGCGCCAGCAGCATGGACGGGGAAGGCGAGCAGTACTTC. The encoded protein is CASSMDGEGEQYF. The variable domain in full, completed from reference TRBV5-1 and TRBJ2-7, reads KAGVTQTPRYLIKTRGQQVTLSCSPISGHRSVSWYQQTPGQGLQFLFEYFSETQRNKGNFPGRFSGRQFSNSRSEMNVSTLELGDSALYLCASSMDGEGEQYFGPGTRLTVT.

The chain uses TRBV20-1 and TRBJ2-7; 9 bases map to TRBD1. CDR1 and CDR2 (germline): DFQATT, SNEGSKA (reference sequence). V was pared by 4 bases and J by 6 bases, with 1 base of the junction left unmatched. This CDR3 has 11 amino acids. CDR3 amino acids: CSATDRGEQYF. CDR3 DNA sequence: TGCAGTGCTACGGACAGGGGCGAGCAGTACTTC.

The chain joins TRBV6-5 to TRBJ1-1, with 7 bases aligning to TRBD1. The V gene's germline CDR1 is MNHEY and CDR2 SVGAGI. The J segment lost 1 base and the V segment lost 6 bases, leaving 5 bases of the junction unmatched. The length of the CDR3 is 14 residues. This chain's CDR3 is CASSRDSSNTEAFF. Here the CDR3 DNA reads TGTGCCAGCAGCCGGGACAGTTCGAACACTGAAGCTTTCTTT.

The V gene is TRBV7-3, the J gene TRBJ1-1; no clear D gene. Germline loops: CDR1 SGHTA, CDR2 FQGTGA. This CDR3 has 13 amino acids. The germline V and J ends were trimmed by 3 bases and 3 bases, with 8 bases remaining between them. CDR3 DNA: TGTGCCAGCAGCTTCTCCCTCGACACTGAAGCTTTCTTT. This gives the protein CASSFSLDTEAFF.

This clone has only one observation. This chain joins TRBV6-5 and TRBJ2-1; 15 bases agree with TRBD2. With 1 base clipped from V and 10 bases from J, the junction kept 2 bases outside the gene matches. CDR1 is MNHEY, CDR2 SVGAGI, per germline. CDR3 size: 15 residues. The CDR3 nucleotides read TGTGCCAGCAGTTACTTGGGGACTAGCGGGGGGGAGCAGTTCTTC. Translating it yields CASSYLGTSGGEQFF.